This T cell receptor beta chain was observed in a study of technical replicates of blood from a few donors. The data were produced by immunoSEQ multiplex PCR, yet TCRdb's version contains in-frame clones alone and is incomplete. The table has about 79,000 clones, about 91% seen once. The V segment lost 5 bases and the J segment 8 bases; nucleotides outside the gene matches: 14. Germline values: CDR1 MNHEY, CDR2 SMNVEV (reference sequence). The CDR3 has 15 amino acids. The chain uses TRBV27 and TRBJ1-2, with TRBD1 matching over 7 bases. This TCR derives from a human donor in good health. Some clones in this sample may be carry-over from other donors' samples. The sequenced material came from T cells isolated from PBMCs. The CDR3 spells CASSHRDRNPRGYTF. CDR3 nucleotides: TGTGCCAGCAGTCACCGGGACAGAAATCCTCGCGGCTACACCTTC.